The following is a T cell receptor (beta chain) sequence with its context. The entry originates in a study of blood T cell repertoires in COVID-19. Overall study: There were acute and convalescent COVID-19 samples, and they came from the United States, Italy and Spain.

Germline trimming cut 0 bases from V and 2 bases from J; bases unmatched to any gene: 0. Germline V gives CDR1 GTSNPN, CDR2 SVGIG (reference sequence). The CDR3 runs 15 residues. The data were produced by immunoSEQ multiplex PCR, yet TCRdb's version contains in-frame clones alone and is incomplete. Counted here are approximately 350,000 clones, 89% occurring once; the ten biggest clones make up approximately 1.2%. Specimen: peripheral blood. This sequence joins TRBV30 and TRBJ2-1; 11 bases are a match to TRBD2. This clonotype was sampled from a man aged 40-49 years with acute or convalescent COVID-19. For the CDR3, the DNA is TGTGCCTGGAGTGTACTAGCGGGAGCCTACAATGAGCAGTTCTTC. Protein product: CAWSVLAGAYNEQFF.